These 7 T cell receptor beta chains share one sample of origin, sequenced in a study of shared clonotypes between healthy human individuals (dated by TCRdb to the early 2020s). CD8 naive samples were CD45RO-negative cells positively selected for CCR7, giving a CD45RA+CCR7+ population that excluded TemRA cells. Receptors were amplified or captured by the immunoSEQ multiplex PCR assay. Imported from immuneACCESS, the table was reduced by TCRdb to in-frame sequences with V and J called. These copies leave out some clones; in studies compared against another copy, an unresolved V gene accounts for under half, and the cause of the remainder is not known. For this sample the table gives around 2,000,000 clones, of which roughly 95% were detected only once. Together, the top ten hold more than 0.9% of the sample. The sample consisted of naive CD8+ T cells sorted from blood. What this sample's cell subset or site label stands for: CD45RA+CCR7+. These receptor sequences come from a man aged 18 to 30 in good health.

This clone was seen a single time. The CDR3 loop is CATGTGGGLNEQYF. DNA for the CDR3: TGTGCCACCGGAACTGGCGGGGGTTTGAACGAGCAGTACTTC. The chain links TRBV27 to TRBJ2-7; TRBD2 agrees at 7 bases. The J segment lost 5 bases and the V segment lost 10 bases, leaving 14 bases of the junction unmatched. This CDR3 has 14 residues. Germline V gene lookup returns CDR1 MNHEY and CDR2 SMNVEV (reference sequence).

The V call is TRBV4-3, the J call TRBJ1-5; D possibly corresponds to TRBD1 (5 bases). The V gene's germline CDR1 is LGHNA and CDR2 YSLEER. V gave up 0 bases and J gave up 5 bases, with 11 bases separating them. The CDR3 has 15 amino acids. CDR3 bases: TGCGCCAGCAGCCAAGACAGGGCAGGTCATCAGCCCCAGCATTTT. The encoded protein is CASSQDRAGHQPQHF.

This chain joins TRBV28 and TRBJ1-6; D gene ambiguous. The CDR3 is 15 residues long. V lost 4 bases, J lost 6 bases, and 13 bases lay in between. Per the germline V gene, CDR1 is MDHEN and CDR2 is SYDVKM. For the CDR3, the DNA is TGTGCCAGCAGTTATTACGGGAGATTTAATTCACCCCTCCACTTT. It specifies CASSYYGRFNSPLHF.

This chain joins TRBV6-1 and TRBJ1-2, with TRBD1 matching over 7 bases. CDR3 length equals 12 residues. CDR1 is MNHNS and CDR2 is SASEGT in the germline V gene. Trimming at V came to 11 bases and at J to 5 bases, leaving 8 bases not matched to a gene. This chain's CDR3 is CACGQALYGYTF. For the CDR3, the DNA is TGTGCCTGCGGACAGGCCCTATATGGCTACACCTTC.

The chain employs TRBV9 and TRBJ2-4, with a possible D match to TRBD1 (5 bases). Germline-derived CDR1 and CDR2 are SGDLS and YYNGEE. V was clipped by 3 bases and J by 7 bases, with 8 bases between them. This CDR3 is 12 amino acids long. The CDR3 region is CASSGRQNIQYF. CDR3 sequence (DNA): TGTGCCAGCAGCGGCCGACAGAACATTCAGTACTTC.

As DNA, the CDR3 is TGTGCCAGCAGTTACGGGTATGGGCCGGGGCAAGAGACCCAGTACTTC. This codes for CASSYGYGPGQETQYF. The V gene is TRBV6-5, the J gene TRBJ2-5; a weak D match, TRBD2 (5 bases). V shed 2 bases and J shed 2 bases, with 15 bases lying between them. CDR3 length: 16 amino acids. Germline CDR1 reads MNHEY; CDR2 reads SVGAGI.

The chain joins TRBV4-3 to TRBJ1-4; 11 bases align to TRBD1. The CDR3 loop spans 16 amino acids. CDR1 and CDR2 from the germline V gene are LGHNA and YSLEER. V lost 1 base and J lost 8; bases outside the gene matches: 6. The CDR3 here is CASSQARTGGGEKLFF. The CDR3 bases are TGCGCCAGCAGCCAAGCACGGACAGGGGGCGGCGAAAAACTGTTTTTT.